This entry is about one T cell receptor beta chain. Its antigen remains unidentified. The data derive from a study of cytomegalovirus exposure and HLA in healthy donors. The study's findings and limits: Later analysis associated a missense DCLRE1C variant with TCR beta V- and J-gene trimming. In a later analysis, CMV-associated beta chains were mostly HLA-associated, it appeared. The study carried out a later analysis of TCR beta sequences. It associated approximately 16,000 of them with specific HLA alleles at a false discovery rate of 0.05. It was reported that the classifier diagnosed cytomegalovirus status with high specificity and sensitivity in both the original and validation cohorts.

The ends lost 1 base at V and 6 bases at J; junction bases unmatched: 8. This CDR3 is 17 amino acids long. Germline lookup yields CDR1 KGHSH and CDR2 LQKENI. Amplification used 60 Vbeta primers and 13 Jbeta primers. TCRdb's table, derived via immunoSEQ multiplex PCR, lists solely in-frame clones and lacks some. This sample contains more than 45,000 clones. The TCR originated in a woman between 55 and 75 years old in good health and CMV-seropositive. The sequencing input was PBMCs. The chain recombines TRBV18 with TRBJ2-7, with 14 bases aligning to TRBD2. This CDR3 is CASSPLAGTSGGSEQYF. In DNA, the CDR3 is TGTGCCAGCTCACCACTCGCAGGGACTAGCGGGGGTTCCGAGCAGTACTTC.